This TCR beta chain stems from a study of T cells after yellow fever vaccination. The germline CDR1 and CDR2 sequences are LNHNV and YYDKDF (reference sequence). This CDR3 has 16 amino acids. The germline V and J ends were trimmed by 5 bases and 4 bases, with 19 bases remaining between them. TCRdb used MiXCR to reprocess the 5' RACE reads, holding one entry per CDR3 protein. The sample consists of 300,000 or so distinct CDR3 sequences, around 7.3% of them appearing once. The chain combines TRBV15 with TRBJ2-3, with D possibly matching TRBD2 (6 bases). The starting material was PBMCs, obtained about 49 days after the first yellow fever vaccination. This sequence originates from a man younger than 30 who received the YFV17D yellow fever vaccine. In DNA, the CDR3 is TGTGCCACCAGCGGCGGCCTACGGGGGAGAGCAGATACGCAGTATTTT. Amino acid sequence: CATSGGLRGRADTQYF.